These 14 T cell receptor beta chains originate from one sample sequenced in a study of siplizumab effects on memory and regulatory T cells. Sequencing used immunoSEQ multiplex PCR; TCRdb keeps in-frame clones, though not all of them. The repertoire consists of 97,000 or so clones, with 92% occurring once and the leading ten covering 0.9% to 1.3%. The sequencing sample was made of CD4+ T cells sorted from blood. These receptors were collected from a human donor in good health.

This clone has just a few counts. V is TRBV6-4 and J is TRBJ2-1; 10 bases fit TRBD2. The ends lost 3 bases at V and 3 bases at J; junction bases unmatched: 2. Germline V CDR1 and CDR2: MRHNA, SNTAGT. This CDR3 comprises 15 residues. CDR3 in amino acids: CASSDLAGDYNEQFF. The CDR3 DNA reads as TGTGCCAGCAGTGATCTAGCGGGAGACTACAATGAGCAGTTCTTC.

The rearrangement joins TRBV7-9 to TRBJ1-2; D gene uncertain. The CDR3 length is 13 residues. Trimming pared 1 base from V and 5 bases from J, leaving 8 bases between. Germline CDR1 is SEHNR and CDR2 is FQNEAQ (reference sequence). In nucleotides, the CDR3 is TGTGCCAGCAGCTTAGATGTGGGATATGGCTACACCTTC. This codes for CASSLDVGYGYTF. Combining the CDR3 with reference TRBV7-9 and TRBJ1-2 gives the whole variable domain DTGVSQNPRHKITKRGQNVTFRCDPISEHNRLYWYRQTLGQGPEFLTYFQNEAQLEKSRLLSDRFSAERPKGSFSTLEIQRTEQGDSAMYLCASSLDVGYGYTFGSGTRLTVV.

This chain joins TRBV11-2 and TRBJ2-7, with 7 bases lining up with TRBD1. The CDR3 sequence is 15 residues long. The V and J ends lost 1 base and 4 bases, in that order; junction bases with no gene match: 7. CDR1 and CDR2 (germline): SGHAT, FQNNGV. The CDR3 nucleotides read TGTGCCAGCAGCTTAGCGTGGCAGGGGGTATACGAGCAGTACTTC. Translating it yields CASSLAWQGVYEQYF.

CDR3 nucleotides: TGCGCCAGCAGCTTGGCCTTAGGGTCTCTAGATACGCAGTATTTT. Translation gives CASSLALGSLDTQYF. V gene TRBV5-1 combines with J gene TRBJ2-3; D remains ambiguous. Germline V lookup: CDR1 SGHRS, CDR2 YFSETQ. There are 15 residues in the CDR3. With 0 bases removed from V and 5 bases from J, the gap between germline ends came to 13 bases.

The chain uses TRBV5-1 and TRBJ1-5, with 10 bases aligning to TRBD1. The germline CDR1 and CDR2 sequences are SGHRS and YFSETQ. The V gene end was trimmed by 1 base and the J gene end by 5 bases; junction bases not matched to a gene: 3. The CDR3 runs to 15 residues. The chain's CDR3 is CASSLKTGGDQPQHF. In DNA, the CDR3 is TGCGCCAGCAGCTTGAAGACAGGGGGCGATCAGCCCCAGCATTTT.

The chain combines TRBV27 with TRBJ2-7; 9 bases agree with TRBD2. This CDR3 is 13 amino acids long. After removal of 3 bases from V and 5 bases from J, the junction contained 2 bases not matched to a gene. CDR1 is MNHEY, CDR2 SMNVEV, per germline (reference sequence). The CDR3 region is CASSLREGDEQYF. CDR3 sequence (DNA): TGTGCCAGCAGTTTGCGGGAGGGCGACGAGCAGTACTTC.

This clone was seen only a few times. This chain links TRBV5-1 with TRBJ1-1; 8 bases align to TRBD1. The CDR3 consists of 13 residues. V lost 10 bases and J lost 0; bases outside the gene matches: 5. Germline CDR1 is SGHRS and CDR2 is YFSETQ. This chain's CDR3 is CAGRQGLNTEAFF. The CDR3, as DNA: TGCGCCGGCCGACAGGGGCTGAACACTGAAGCTTTCTTT.

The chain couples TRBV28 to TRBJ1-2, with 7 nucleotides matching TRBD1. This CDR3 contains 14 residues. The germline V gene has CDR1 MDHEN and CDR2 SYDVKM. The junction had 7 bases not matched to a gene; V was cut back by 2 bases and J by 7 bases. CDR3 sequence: CASSLAPTGFGYTF. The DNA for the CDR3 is TGTGCCAGCAGTTTAGCCCCGACAGGGTTTGGCTACACCTTC.

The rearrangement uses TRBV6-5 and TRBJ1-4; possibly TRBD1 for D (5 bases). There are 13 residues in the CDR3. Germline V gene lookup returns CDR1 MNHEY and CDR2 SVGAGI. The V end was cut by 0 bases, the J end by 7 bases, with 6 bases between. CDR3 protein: CASSYSRGEKLFF. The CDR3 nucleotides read TGTGCCAGCAGTTACTCTAGGGGTGAAAAACTGTTTTTT.

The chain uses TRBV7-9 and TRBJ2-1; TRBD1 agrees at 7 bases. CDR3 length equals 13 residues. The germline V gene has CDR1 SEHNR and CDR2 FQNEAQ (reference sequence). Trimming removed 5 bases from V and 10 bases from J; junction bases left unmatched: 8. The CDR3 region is CASSNTGEREQFF. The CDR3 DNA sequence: TGTGCCAGCAGCAATACAGGGGAACGGGAGCAGTTCTTC.

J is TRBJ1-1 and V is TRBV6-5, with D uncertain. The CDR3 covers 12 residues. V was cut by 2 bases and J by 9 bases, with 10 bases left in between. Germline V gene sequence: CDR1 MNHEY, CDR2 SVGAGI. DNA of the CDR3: TGTGCCAGCAGTTACGGAGGGTCGCAAGCTTTCTTT. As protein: CASSYGGSQAFF.

This CDR3 is CASSLGRANAEQYF. The CDR3 coding sequence is TGTGCCAGCAGCTTGGGACGGGCAAATGCCGAGCAGTACTTC. The chain combines TRBV7-3 with TRBJ2-7, with D perhaps assigned TRBD1 or TRBD2 (5 bases each). CDR1 and CDR2 from the germline V gene are SGHTA and FQGTGA. This CDR3 has 14 residues. V shed 3 bases and J shed 6 bases, with 15 bases lying between them.

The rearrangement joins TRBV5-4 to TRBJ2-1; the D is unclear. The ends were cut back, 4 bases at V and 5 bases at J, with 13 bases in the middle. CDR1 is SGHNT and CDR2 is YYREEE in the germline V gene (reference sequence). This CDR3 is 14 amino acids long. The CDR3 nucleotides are TGTGCCAGCAGCCGCGGCGGAAGGGACAATGAGCAGTTCTTC. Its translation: CASSRGGRDNEQFF.

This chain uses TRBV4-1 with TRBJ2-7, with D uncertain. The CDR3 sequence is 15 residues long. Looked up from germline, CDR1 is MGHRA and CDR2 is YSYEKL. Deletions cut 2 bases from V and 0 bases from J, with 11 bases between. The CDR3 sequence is CASSQLNQFSYEQYF. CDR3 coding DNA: TGCGCCAGCAGCCAACTCAATCAGTTCTCCTACGAGCAGTACTTC.